These 12 T cell receptor beta chains came from one sample sequenced in a study of blood T cell repertoires in COVID-19. Sequencing used immunoSEQ multiplex PCR; TCRdb keeps in-frame clones, though not all of them. The table has some 180,000 clones, 75% to 80% seen once; the top ten hold roughly 9.4%. The material sequenced was peripheral blood. The source of these receptors is a woman aged 50 to 60 with active or convalescent COVID-19.

V gene TRBV19 combines with J gene TRBJ2-1; TRBD1 aligns across 9 bases. The CDR3 contains 16 residues. The J segment lost 9 bases and the V segment lost 1 base, leaving 10 bases of the junction unmatched. CDR1 and CDR2 (germline): LNHDA, SQIVND (reference sequence). This CDR3 is CASSIGGQGRLGEQFF. In nucleotides, the CDR3 is TGTGCCAGTAGTATAGGCGGACAGGGGAGGCTAGGTGAGCAGTTCTTC.

The chain couples TRBV11-1 to TRBJ2-5; D not certain. CDR1 SGHAT and CDR2 FQDESV come from the germline V gene (reference sequence). This CDR3 region has 13 residues. The V end was cut by 6 bases, the J end by 2 bases, with 10 bases between. This CDR3 reads CASSFTAQETQYF. DNA for the CDR3: TGTGCCAGCAGTTTTACAGCTCAAGAGACCCAGTACTTC. Full variable domain (remainder filled in from reference TRBV11-1 and TRBJ2-5): EAEVAQSPRYKITEKSQAVAFWCDPISGHATLYWYRQILGQGPELLVQFQDESVVDDSQLPKDRFSAERLKGVDSTLKIQPAELGDSAMYLCASSFTAQETQYFGPGTRLLVL.

The chain uses TRBV6-1 and TRBJ2-5, with D tentatively TRBD2 (6 bases). The CDR3 runs 13 residues. The V gene lost 2 bases and the J gene lost 5 bases, with 9 bases spanning the gap. Germline V CDR1 and CDR2: MNHNS, SASEGT. As DNA, the CDR3 is TGTGCCAGCAGTGAAAGGAGGGGTGAGACCCAGTACTTC. Translating it yields CASSERRGETQYF.

A few counts support this clone. This chain uses TRBV7-3 with TRBJ2-4, with 7 bases that match TRBD2. Germline values: CDR1 SGHTA, CDR2 FQGTGA. CDR3 size: 15 residues. The J segment lost 1 base and the V segment lost 5 bases, leaving 5 bases of the junction unmatched. CDR3 region: CASSHLGGAKNIQYF. In nucleotides, the CDR3 is TGTGCCAGCAGCCACCTCGGGGGGGCCAAAAACATTCAGTACTTC. Combining the CDR3 with reference TRBV7-3 and TRBJ2-4 gives the whole variable domain GAGVSQTPSNKVTEKGKYVELRCDPISGHTALYWYRQSLGQGPEFLIYFQGTGAADDSGLPNDRFFAVRPEGSVSTLKIQRTERGDSAVYLCASSHLGGAKNIQYFGAGTRLSVL.

The V and J genes are TRBV10-1 and TRBJ2-4; TRBD1 matches at 12 bases. From germline, CDR1 is WNHNN and CDR2 SYGVQD (reference sequence). The CDR3 is 15 amino acids. V lost 10 bases to trimming and J lost 3 bases; unmatched junction nucleotides: 7. CDR3: CATNRDRGRKNIQYF. The CDR3 DNA is TGCGCCACCAACCGGGACAGGGGGCGCAAAAACATTCAGTACTTC.

The chain links TRBV20-1 to TRBJ1-5, with 7 nucleotides matching TRBD1. The CDR3 totals 15 residues. The V and J ends lost 3 bases and 5 bases, in that order; junction bases with no gene match: 10. The germline CDR1 and CDR2 sequences are DFQATT and SNEGSKA (reference sequence). The CDR3 sequence: CSASHRGGGDQPQHF. DNA of the CDR3: TGCAGTGCTAGTCACAGGGGAGGAGGCGATCAGCCCCAGCATTTT.

The chain recombines TRBV11-2 with TRBJ2-7, with D hard to call. Per germline, CDR1 SGHAT and CDR2 FQNNGV. The V end was cut by 0 bases, the J end by 5 bases, with 11 bases between. There are 14 residues in the CDR3. The CDR3 loop is CASSLDRLADEQYF. The CDR3 nucleotides read TGTGCCAGCAGCTTAGATCGTTTGGCCGACGAGCAGTACTTC.

V usage is TRBV21-1 and J usage is TRBJ2-2; the table assigns TRBD2, which was not confirmed against the DNA. TRBV21-1 is a documented pseudogene. The CDR3 has 12 amino acids. The CDR3 DNA is TGTGCCAGCAGCAAGCGAACCGGGGAGCTGTTTTTT. Translated: CASSKRTGELFF.

V and J are TRBV30 and TRBJ1-2; D is undetermined. Germline assignment: CDR1 GTSNPN and CDR2 SVGIG (reference sequence). This CDR3 comprises 14 residues. Trimming removed 0 bases from V and 8 bases from J, with 16 bases in between. The CDR3 DNA reads TGTGCCTGGAGTGTATCCCCCACAGTTAGGGGCTACACCTTC. Its translation: CAWSVSPTVRGYTF.

The J gene is TRBJ1-2, the V gene TRBV4-3; 8 positions match TRBD1. V dropped 0 bases and J dropped 5; count of bases not matched to a gene: 5. The germline V gene has CDR1 LGHNA and CDR2 YSLEER. This CDR3 region has 15 residues. In DNA, the CDR3 is TGCGCCAGCAGCCAAGACAGGGGGCGGACATATGGCTACACCTTC. Its protein is CASSQDRGRTYGYTF.

The CDR3 DNA sequence: TGTGCCAGCAGCCTAATTACTATGATCGGGGGCTACACCTTC. This codes for CASSLITMIGGYTF. The chain has TRBV13 and TRBJ1-2; D gene ambiguous. CDR1 is PRHDT and CDR2 is FYEKMQ in the germline V gene (reference sequence). The CDR3 length is 14 residues. Between the trimmed V and J ends, which lost 5 bases and 8 bases, there was a span of 18 bases.

The rearrangement links TRBV27 to TRBJ1-1; D gene uncertain. Germline-derived CDR1 and CDR2 are MNHEY and SMNVEV (reference sequence). The CDR3 runs 13 residues. The V end lost 3 bases, the J end lost 4 bases, and 9 bases lay between the germline ends. CDR3 loop: CASSFSLSTEAFF. The CDR3 region has the DNA TGTGCCAGCAGTTTTTCCCTCAGCACTGAAGCTTTCTTT.